This T cell receptor (beta chain) was found in a study of cytomegalovirus exposure and HLA in healthy donors. Produced via immunoSEQ multiplex PCR; TCRdb's table is partial and in-frame only. This table has approximately 160,000 clones, 80% to 85% appearing once. From germline, CDR1 is SNHLY and CDR2 FYNNEI. The CDR3 has 16 amino acids. With 6 bases clipped from V and 4 bases from J, the junction kept 12 bases outside the gene matches. This clonotype originated in a man aged 30 to 39 in good health and CMV-seropositive. Sequencing was done on a sample of PBMCs. The rearrangement uses TRBV2 and TRBJ2-3; 8 bases align to TRBD2. The CDR3 DNA follows: TGTGCCAGCAGGGCCATCCCGGCGGGGGGAGCAGATACGCAGTATTTT. Amino acid sequence: CASRAIPAGGADTQYF.